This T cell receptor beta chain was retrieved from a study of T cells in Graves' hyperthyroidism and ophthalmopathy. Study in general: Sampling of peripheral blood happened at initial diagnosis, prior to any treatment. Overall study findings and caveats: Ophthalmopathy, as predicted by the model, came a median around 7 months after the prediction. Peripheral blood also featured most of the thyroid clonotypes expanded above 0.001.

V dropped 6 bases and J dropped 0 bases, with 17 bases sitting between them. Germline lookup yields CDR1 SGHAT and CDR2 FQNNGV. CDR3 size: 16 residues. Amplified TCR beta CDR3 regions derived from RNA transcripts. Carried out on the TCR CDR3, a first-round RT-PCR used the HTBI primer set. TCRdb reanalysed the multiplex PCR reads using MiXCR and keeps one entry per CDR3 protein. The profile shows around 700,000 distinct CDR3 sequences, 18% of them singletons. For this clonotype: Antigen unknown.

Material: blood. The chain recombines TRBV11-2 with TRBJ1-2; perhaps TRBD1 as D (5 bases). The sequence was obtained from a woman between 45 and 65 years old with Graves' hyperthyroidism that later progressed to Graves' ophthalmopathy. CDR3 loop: CASSFTTGLANYGYTF. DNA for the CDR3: TGTGCCAGCAGTTTTACCACAGGACTAGCTAACTATGGCTACACCTTC.